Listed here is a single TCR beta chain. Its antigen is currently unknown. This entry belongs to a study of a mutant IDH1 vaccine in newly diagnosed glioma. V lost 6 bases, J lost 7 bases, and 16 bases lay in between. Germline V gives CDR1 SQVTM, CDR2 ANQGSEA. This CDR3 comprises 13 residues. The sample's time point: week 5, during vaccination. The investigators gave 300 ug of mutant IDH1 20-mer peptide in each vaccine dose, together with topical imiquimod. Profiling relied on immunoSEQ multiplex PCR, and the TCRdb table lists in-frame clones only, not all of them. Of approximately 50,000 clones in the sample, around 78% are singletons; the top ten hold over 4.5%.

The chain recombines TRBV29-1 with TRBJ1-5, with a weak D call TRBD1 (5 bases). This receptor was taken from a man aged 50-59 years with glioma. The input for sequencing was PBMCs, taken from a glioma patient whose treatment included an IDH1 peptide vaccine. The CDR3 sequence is CSVQVWGGQPQHF. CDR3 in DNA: TGCAGCGTCCAGGTATGGGGGGGACAGCCCCAGCATTTT. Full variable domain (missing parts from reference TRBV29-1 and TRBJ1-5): SAVISQKPSRDICQRGTSLTIQCQVDSQVTMMFWYRQQPGQSLTLIATANQGSEATYESGFVIDKFPISRPNLTFSTLTVSNMSPEDSSIYLCSVQVWGGQPQHFGDGTRLSIL.